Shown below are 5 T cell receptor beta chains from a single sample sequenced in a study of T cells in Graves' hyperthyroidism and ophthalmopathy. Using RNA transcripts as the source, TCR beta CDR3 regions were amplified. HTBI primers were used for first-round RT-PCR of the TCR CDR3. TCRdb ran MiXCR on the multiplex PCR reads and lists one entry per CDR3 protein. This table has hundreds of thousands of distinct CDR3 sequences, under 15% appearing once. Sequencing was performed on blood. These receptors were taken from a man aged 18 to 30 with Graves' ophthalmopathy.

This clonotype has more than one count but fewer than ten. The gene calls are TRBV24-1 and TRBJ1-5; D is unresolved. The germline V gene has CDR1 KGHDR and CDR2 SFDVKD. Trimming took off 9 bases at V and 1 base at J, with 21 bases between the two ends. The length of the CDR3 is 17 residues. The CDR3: CATLTELLESSNQPQHF. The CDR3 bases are TGTGCCACCTTGACTGAACTACTGGAGTCGAGCAATCAGCCCCAGCATTTT.

CDR3: CAIRGTGVTGELFF. In DNA, the CDR3 is TGTGCCATCAGGGGGACAGGAGTCACCGGGGAGCTGTTTTTT. This sequence joins TRBV10-3 and TRBJ2-2, with 8 bases that match TRBD1. V was clipped by 6 bases and J by 4 bases; unmatched bases: 4. The CDR3 is 14 residues long. Germline V gene lookup returns CDR1 ENHRY and CDR2 SYGVKD.

The DNA of the CDR3 is TGTGCCACCAGCAGTGTACGCTCTGCGGAGCAGTACTTC. Protein sequence: CATSSVRSAEQYF. The chain is built from TRBV15 and TRBJ2-7; D uncertain. Germline CDR1 reads LNHNV; CDR2 reads YYDKDF (reference sequence). V was clipped by 3 bases and J by 7 bases, with 13 bases between them. The CDR3 covers 13 residues.

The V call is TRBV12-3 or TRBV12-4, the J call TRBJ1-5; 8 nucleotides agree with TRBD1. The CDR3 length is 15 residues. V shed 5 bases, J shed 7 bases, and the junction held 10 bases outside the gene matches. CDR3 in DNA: TGTGCCAGCAGTGCGCGGGACAGGAAAATCCAGCCCCAGCATTTT. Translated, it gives CASSARDRKIQPQHF.

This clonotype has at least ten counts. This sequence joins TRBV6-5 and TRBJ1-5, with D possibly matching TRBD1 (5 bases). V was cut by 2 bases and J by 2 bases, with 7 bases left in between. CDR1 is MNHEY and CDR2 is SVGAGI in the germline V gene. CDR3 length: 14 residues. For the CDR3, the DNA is TGTGCCAGCAGTTACGTGACAGGCAATCAGCCCCAGCATTTT. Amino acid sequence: CASSYVTGNQPQHF.